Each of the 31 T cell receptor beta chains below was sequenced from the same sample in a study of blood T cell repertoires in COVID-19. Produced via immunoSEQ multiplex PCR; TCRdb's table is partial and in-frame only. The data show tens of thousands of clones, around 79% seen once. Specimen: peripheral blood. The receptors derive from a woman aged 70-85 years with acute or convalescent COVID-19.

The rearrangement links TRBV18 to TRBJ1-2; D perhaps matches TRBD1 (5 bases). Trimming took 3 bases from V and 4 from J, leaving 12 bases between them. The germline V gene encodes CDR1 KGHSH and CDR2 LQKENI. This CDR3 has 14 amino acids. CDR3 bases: TGTGCCAGCTCACCTGACAGCCATCCCTATGGCTACACCTTC. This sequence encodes CASSPDSHPYGYTF. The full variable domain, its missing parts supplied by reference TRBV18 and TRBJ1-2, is NAGVMQNPRHLVRRRGQEARLRCSPMKGHSHVYWYRQLPEEGLKFMVYLQKENIIDESGMPKERFSAEFPKEGPSILRIQQVVRGDSAAYFCASSPDSHPYGYTFGSGTRLTVV.

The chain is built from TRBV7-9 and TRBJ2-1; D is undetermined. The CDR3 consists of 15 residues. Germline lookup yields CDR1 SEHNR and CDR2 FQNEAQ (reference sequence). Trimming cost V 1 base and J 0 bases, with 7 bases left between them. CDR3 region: CASSLVRNSYNEQFF. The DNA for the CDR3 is TGTGCCAGCAGCTTAGTGAGGAACTCCTACAATGAGCAGTTCTTC.

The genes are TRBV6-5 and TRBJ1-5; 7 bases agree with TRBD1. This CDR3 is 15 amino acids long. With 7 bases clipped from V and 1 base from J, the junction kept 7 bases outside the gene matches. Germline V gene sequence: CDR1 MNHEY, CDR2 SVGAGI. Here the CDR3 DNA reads TGTGCCAGCACCATGGGACAGAACAGCAATCAGCCCCAGCATTTT. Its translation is CASTMGQNSNQPQHF.

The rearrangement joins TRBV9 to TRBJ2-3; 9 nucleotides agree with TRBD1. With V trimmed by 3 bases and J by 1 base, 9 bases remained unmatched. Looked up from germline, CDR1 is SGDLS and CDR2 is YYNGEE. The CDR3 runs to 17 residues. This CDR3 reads CASSAQTGGIRTDTQYF. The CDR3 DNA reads TGTGCCAGCAGCGCCCAGACAGGGGGGATCCGCACAGATACGCAGTATTTT.

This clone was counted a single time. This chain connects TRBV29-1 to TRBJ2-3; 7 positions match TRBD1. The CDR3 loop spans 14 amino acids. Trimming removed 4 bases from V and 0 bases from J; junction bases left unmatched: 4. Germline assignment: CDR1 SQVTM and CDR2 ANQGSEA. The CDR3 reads CSVGQGTSTDTQYF. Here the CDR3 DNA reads TGCAGCGTTGGACAGGGAACTAGCACAGATACGCAGTATTTT.

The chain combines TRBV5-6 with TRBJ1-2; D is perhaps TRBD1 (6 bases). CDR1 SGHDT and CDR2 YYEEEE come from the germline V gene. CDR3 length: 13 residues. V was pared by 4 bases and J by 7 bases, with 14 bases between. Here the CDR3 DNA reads TGTGCCAGCAGCGTATCCCTGGGGGCTGGCTACACCTTC. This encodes CASSVSLGAGYTF.

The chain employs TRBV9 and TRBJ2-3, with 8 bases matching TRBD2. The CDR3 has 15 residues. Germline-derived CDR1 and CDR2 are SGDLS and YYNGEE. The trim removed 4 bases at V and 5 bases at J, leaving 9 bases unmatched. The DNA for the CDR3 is TGTGCCAGCAGCCGCCGAGCGGGGGAGGGAGATACGCAGTATTTT. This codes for CASSRRAGEGDTQYF.

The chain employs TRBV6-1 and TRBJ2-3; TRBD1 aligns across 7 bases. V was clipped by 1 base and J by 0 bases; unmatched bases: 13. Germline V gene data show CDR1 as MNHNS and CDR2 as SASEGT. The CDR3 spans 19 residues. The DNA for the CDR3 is TGTGCCAGCAGTGAAGAGCCGCCTAACAGGGGTTGGAGCACAGATACGCAGTATTTT. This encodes CASSEEPPNRGWSTDTQYF.

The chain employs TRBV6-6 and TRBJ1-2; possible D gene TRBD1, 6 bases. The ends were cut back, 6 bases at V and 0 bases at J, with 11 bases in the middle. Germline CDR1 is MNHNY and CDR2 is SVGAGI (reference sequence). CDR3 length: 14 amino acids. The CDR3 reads CASSRDTANYGYTF. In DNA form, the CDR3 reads TGTGCCAGCAGCCGGGACACCGCTAACTATGGCTACACCTTC.

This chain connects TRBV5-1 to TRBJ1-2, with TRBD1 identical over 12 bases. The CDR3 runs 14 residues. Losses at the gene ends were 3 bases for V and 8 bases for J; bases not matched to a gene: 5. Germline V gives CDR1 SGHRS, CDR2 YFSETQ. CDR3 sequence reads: CASSSGQGAQGYTF. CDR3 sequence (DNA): TGCGCCAGCAGCTCGGGACAGGGGGCGCAGGGCTACACCTTC.

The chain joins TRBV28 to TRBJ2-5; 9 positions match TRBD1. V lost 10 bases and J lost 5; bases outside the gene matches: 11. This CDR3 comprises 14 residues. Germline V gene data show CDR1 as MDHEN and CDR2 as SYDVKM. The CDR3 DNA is TGTGCCACTTTCCCACAGGGGGCGGGCGAGACCCAGTACTTC. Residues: CATFPQGAGETQYF.

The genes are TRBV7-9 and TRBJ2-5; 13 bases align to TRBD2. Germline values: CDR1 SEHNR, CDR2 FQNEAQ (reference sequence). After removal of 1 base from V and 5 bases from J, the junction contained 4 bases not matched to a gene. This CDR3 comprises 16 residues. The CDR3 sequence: CASSLGTSGRGETQYF. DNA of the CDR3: TGTGCCAGCAGCTTAGGGACTAGCGGGAGAGGCGAGACCCAGTACTTC.

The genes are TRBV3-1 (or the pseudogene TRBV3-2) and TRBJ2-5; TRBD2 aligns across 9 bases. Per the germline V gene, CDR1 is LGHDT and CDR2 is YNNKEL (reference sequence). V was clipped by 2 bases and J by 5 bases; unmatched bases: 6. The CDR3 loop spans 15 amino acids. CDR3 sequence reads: CASSQTSGGMETQYF. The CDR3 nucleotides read TGTGCCAGCAGCCAAACGAGCGGGGGGATGGAGACCCAGTACTTC.

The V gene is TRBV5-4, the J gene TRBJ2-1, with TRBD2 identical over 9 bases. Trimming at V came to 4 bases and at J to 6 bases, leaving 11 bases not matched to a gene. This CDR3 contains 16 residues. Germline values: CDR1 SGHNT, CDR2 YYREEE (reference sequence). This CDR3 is CASSPGGRGGPNEQFF. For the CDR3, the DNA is TGTGCCAGCAGCCCTGGCGGGCGGGGGGGCCCCAATGAGCAGTTCTTC.

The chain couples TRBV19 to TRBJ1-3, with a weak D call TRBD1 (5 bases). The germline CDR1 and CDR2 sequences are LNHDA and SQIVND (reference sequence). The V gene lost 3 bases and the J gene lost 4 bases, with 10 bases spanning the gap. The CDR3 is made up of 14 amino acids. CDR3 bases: TGTGCCAGTAGTATGGACAAGCCCGGAAACACCATATATTTT. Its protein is CASSMDKPGNTIYF.

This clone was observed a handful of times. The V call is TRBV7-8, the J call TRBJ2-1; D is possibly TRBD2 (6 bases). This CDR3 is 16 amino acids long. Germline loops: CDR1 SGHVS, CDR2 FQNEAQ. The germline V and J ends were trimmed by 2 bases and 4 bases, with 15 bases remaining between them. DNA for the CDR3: TGTGCCAGCAGCTTACCCCGGGTAGGAGGGTACAATGAGCAGTTCTTC. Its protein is CASSLPRVGGYNEQFF.

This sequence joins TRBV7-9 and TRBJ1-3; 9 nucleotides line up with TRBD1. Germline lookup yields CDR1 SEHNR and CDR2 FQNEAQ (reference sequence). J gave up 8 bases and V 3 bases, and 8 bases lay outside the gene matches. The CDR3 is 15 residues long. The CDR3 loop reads CASSFSGTGTHTIYF. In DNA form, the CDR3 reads TGTGCCAGCAGCTTCTCCGGGACAGGGACTCACACCATATATTTT.

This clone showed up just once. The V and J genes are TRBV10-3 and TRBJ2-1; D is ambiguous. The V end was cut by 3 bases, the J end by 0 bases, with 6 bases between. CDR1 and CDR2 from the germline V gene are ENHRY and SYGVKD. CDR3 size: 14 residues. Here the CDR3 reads CAISDLSSYNEQFF. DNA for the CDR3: TGTGCCATCAGTGATCTAAGCTCCTACAATGAGCAGTTCTTC.

The CDR3 spells CASSQRGTGTEAFF. In DNA, the CDR3 is TGTGCCAGCAGCCAAAGGGGGACAGGGACTGAAGCTTTCTTT. The chain couples TRBV3-1 (or the pseudogene TRBV3-2) to TRBJ1-1; TRBD1 matches at 9 bases. CDR3 length: 14 amino acids. With V trimmed by 2 bases and J by 5 bases, 3 bases remained unmatched. Germline V CDR1 and CDR2: LGHDT, YNNKEL (reference sequence).

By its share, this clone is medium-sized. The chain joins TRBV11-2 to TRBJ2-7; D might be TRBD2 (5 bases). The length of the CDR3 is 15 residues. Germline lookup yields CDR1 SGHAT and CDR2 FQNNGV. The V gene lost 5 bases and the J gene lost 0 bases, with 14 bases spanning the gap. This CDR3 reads CASSKEADSSYEQYF. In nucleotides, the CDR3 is TGTGCCAGCAGCAAGGAGGCAGATTCCTCCTACGAGCAGTACTTC.

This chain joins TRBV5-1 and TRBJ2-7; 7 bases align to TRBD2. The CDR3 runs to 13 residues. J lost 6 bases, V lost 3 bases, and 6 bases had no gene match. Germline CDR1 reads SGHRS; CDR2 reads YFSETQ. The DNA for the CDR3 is TGCGCCAGCAGCTCCCGCAGGGAGGGCGAGCAGTACTTC. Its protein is CASSSRREGEQYF.

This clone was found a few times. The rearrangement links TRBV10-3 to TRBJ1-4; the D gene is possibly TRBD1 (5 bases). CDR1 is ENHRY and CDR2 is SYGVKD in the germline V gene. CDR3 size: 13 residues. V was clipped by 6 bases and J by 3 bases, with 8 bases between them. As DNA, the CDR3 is TGTGCCATCAGGGACACAGCTAATGAAAAACTGTTTTTT. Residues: CAIRDTANEKLFF.

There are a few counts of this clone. The CDR3 here is CASTLGVAGNTIYF. The CDR3, as DNA: TGTGCCAGCACCCTCGGAGTGGCTGGAAACACCATATATTTT. The chain links TRBV11-2 to TRBJ1-3, with D uncertain. Between the trimmed V and J ends, which lost 7 bases and 2 bases, there was a span of 12 bases. Germline assignment: CDR1 SGHAT and CDR2 FQNNGV. The CDR3 is 14 amino acids.

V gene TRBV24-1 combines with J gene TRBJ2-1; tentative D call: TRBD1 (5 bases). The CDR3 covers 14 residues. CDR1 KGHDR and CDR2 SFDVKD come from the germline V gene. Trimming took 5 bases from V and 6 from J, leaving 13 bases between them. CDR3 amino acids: CATSAYLQGNEQFF. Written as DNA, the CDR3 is TGTGCCACCAGTGCGTATCTTCAGGGCAATGAGCAGTTCTTC.

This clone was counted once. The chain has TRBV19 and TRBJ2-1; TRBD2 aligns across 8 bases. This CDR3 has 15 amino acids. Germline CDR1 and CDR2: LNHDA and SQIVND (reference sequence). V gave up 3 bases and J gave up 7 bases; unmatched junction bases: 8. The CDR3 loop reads CASSIPGGGRNEQFF. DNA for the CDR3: TGTGCCAGTAGTATCCCCGGGGGGGGCCGTAATGAGCAGTTCTTC.

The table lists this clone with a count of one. The CDR3 DNA reads as TGTGCCAGCAGTTCCGCCCAGGGCAGGAACACTGAAGCTTTCTTT. It translates to CASSSAQGRNTEAFF. This chain connects TRBV6-2 or TRBV6-3 to TRBJ1-1; possibly TRBD1 for D (5 bases). The ends were cut back, 4 bases at V and 1 base at J, with 13 bases in the middle. This CDR3 comprises 15 residues. The germline CDR1 and CDR2 sequences are MNHEY and SVGEGT.

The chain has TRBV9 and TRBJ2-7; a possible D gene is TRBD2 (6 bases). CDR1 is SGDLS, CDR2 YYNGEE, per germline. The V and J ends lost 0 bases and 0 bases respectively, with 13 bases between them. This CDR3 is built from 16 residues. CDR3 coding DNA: TGTGCCAGCAGCGTAGGTGGCGGGATCCTCTCCTACGAGCAGTACTTC. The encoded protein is CASSVGGGILSYEQYF.

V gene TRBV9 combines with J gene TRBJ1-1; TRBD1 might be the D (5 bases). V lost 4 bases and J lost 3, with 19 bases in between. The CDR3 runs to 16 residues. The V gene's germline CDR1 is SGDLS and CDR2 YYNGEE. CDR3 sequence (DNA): TGTGCCAGCAGCCTAAACCCGATTGGGGCGGACACTGAAGCTTTCTTT. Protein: CASSLNPIGADTEAFF.

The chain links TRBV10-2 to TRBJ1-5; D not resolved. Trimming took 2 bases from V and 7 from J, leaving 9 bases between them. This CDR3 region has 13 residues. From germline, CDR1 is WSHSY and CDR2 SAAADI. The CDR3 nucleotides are TGCGCCAGCAGTGAGAGGAGGGAACAGCCCCAGCATTTT. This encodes CASSERREQPQHF.

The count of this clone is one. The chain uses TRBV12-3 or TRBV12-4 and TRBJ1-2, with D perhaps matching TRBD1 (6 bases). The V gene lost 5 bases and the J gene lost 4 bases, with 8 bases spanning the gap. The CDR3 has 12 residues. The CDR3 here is CASSTGPYGYTF. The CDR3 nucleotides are TGTGCCAGCAGTACAGGGCCCTATGGCTACACCTTC.

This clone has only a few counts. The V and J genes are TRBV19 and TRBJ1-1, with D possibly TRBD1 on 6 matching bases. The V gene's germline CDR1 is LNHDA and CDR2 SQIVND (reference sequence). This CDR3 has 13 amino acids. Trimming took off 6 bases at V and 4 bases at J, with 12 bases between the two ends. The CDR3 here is CASRRQAFTEAFF. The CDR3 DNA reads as TGTGCCAGTAGGCGACAGGCATTCACTGAAGCTTTCTTT.